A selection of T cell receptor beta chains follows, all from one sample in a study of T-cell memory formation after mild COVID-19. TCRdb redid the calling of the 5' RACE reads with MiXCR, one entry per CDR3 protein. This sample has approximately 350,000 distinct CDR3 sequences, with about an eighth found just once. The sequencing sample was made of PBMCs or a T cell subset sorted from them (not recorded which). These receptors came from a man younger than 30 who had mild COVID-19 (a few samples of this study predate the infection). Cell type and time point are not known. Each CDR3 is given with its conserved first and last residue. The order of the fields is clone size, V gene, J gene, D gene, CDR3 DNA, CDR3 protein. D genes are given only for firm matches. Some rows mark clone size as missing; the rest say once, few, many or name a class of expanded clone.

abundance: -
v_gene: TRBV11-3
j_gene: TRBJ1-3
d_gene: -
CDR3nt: TGTGCCAGCAGCTTAGATCCCGGAAACACCATATATTTT
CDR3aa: CASSLDPGNTIYF

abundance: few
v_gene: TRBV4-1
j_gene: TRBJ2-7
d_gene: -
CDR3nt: TGCGCCAGCAGCCAAGCTCTGAGGAACGAGCAGTACTTC
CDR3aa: CASSQALRNEQYF

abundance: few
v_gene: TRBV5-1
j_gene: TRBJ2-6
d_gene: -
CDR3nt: TGCGCCAGCAGGGGGGGTGCTGGGGCCAACGTCCTGACTTTC
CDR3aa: CASRGGAGANVLTF

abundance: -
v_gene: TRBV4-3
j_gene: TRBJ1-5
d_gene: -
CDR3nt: TGCGCCAGCAGCCAACACCGGGTCAGCAATCAGCCCCAGCATTTT
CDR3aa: CASSQHRVSNQPQHF

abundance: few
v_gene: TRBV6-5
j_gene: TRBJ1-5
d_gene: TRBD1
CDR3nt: TGTGCCAGCAGTTCCCTGAAGGGACAGGGATATCAGCCCCAGCATTTT
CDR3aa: CASSSLKGQGYQPQHF

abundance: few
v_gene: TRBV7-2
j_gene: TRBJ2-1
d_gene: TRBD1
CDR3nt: TGTGCCAGCAGCCTCCCTGACAGGGTAATGAATGAGCAGTTCTTC
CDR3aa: CASSLPDRVMNEQFF

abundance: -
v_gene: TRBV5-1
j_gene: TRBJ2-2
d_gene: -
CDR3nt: TGCGCCAGCAGCTTGGGGCAGCTTGCGAACACCGGGGAGCTGTTATTT
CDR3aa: CASSLGQLANTGELLF

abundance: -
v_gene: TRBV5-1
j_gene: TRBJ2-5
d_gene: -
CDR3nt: TGCGCCAGCACCACAGGGAGGGAGACCCAGTACTTC
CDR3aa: CASTTGRETQYF

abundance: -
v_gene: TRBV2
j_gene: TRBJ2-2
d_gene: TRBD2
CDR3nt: TGTGCCAGCAGTGTAAGGCGGGGGGGCCCGTACACCGGGGAGCTGTTTTTT
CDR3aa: CASSVRRGGPYTGELFF

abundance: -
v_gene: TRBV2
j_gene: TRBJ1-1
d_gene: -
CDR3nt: TGTGTCGCCACTCGGGGACAGAACACTGAAGCTTTCTTT
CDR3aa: CVATRGQNTEAFF

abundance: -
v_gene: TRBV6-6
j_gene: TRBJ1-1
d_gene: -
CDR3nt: TGTGCCAGCAGACGGACGGACCCAGAAGCTTTCTTT
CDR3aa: CASRRTDPEAFF

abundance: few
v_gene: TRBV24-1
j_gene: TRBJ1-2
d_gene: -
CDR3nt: TGTGCCACCAGTGACAAGACGAATTACTATGGCTACACCTTC
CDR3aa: CATSDKTNYYGYTF

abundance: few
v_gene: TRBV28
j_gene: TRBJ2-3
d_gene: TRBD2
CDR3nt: TGTGCCAGCAGCGCGGGGGGGGCCAGACCAGATACGCAGTATTTT
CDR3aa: CASSAGGARPDTQYF

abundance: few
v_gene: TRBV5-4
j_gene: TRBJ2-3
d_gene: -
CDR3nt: TGTGCCAGCAGAACTGGTCGTGGGGATACGCAGTATTTT
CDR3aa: CASRTGRGDTQYF

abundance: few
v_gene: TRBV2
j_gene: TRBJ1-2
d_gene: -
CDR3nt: TGTGCCAGCAGTGGATGGACAGCCTATGGCTACACCTTC
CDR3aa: CASSGWTAYGYTF

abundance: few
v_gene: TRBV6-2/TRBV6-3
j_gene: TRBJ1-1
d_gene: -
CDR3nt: TGTGCCAGCAGTTTAGGGCCGACAGGCATGAACACTGAAGCTTTCTTT
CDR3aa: CASSLGPTGMNTEAFF

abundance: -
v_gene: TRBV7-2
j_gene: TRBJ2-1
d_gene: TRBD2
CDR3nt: TGTGCCAGCAGCTCAGATAGCGGGGGGGCCGGTGAGCAGTTCTTC
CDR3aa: CASSSDSGGAGEQFF

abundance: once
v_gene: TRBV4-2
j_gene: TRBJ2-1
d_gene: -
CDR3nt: TGTGCCAGCAGCCAGGGGAGTTACGTTGAGCAGTTCTTC
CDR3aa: CASSQGSYVEQFF

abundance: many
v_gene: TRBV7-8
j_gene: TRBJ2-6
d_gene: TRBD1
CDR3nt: TGTGCCAGCAGCTTTGACAGGGTCCCTGGGGCCAACGTCCTGACTTTC
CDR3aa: CASSFDRVPGANVLTF

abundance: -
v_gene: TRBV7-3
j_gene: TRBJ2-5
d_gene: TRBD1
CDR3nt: TGTGCCAGCAGCTTAGGACAGGGTTGGGAGACCCAGTACTTC
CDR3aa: CASSLGQGWETQYF

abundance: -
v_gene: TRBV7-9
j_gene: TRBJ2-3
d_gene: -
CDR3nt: TGTGCCAGCAGCACCTCGGGACACGGCGTAGATAGCTACACAGATACGCAGTATTTT
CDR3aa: CASSTSGHGVDSYTDTQYF

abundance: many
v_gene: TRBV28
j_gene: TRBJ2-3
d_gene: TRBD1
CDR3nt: TGTGCCAGCAGAACAGGGGGCCCCGATACGCAGTATTTT
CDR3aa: CASRTGGPDTQYF

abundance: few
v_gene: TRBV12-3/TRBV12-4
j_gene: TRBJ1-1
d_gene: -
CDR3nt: TGTGCCAGCAGTCTTCTGGGAGCTGAAGCTTTCTTT
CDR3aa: CASSLLGAEAFF

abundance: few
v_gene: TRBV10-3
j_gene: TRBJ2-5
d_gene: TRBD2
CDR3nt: TGTGCCATCAGTGAGTCCCAGCGGGGGAGAGAGACCCAGTACTTC
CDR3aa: CAISESQRGRETQYF

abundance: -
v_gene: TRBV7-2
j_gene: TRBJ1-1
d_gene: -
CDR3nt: TGTGCCAGCAGCATCTACACCCAGGGGAAGGTAGCTTTCTTT
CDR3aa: CASSIYTQGKVAFF